The clone carrying this TCR beta chain appeared a single time. Authors' methods: Amplified reference gene primers provided the basis for estimating nucleated cell counts. Assay used: immunoSEQ multiplex PCR; TCRdb lists only in-frame clones, some missing. The DNA gave D and trimming, while V, J and clone size come from that table. This repertoire shows about 110,000 clones, approximately 90% found once; its top ten account for about a third. This CDR3 comprises 13 residues. Trimming removed 3 bases at V and 2 bases at J, with 8 bases between. These data originate in a study of blood T cell repertoires in COVID-19. Study-level information: The analysed material was cDNA or gDNA that came from T cells, B-cell-depleted T cells, or PBMCs.

The sequencing sample was made of peripheral blood. This sequence joins TRBV12-3 or TRBV12-4 and TRBJ2-7, with TRBD1 as a possible D gene (6 bases). The clonotype was recovered from a woman of 80 years or more with acute or convalescent COVID-19. This CDR3 is CASSFTGTYEQYF. Here the CDR3 DNA reads TGTGCCAGCAGTTTCACAGGGACCTACGAGCAGTACTTC.